The T cell receptor beta chain under discussion was sequenced for a study of cytomegalovirus exposure and HLA in healthy donors (dated by TCRdb to about 2017). As for the study more broadly: An earlier analysis of about 560 of the donors reported under 300 Gb of sequence data and around 120 million unique TCR beta sequences obtained from about 170 million T cells. Several DR-DQ haplotypes were treated as single units for association and clustering because of strong linkage in the cohort. Among around 400 genotyped donors of the cohort, an average of around 250,000 unique TCR beta nucleotide sequences was sequenced per donor, of which roughly 17% were non-productive. To predict cytomegalovirus infection status, the study combined high-throughput TCR immunosequencing, statistical association of individual TCRs with disease status, and machine learning. Every discovery cohort repertoire had been produced on one sequencing platform. Along with the approximately 700-subject first cohort, a separate validation cohort of over a hundred different subjects was used. The later analysis used no new phenotypic data to find candidate immune exposures, relying instead on TCR beta sequences and their occurrence across donors. The number of donors typed differed by locus, with 629-630 for A, B, C, DRB1 and DQB1, around 500 for DQA1, over 600 for DPA1, and around 460 for DPB1. The genetic ancestry cluster associated with self-reported Caucasian donors included approximately 85% of the roughly 360 genotyped donors. An early release covering about 600 HLA-typed donors comprised roughly 300 gigabases of sequencing data and around 85 million unique TCR sequences. Both class I and class II loci were covered by HLA typing, at four-digit resolution. A later analysis re-examined previously published TCR beta repertoires from 500 to 700 donors and added high-resolution HLA genotyping to investigate patterns of TCR occurrence. A later genetic analysis took genome-wide SNP genotypes for about 55% of the 666 donors and used that subset as a discovery cohort. The study was designed to test whether signatures of past pathogen exposure could be identified by cataloging public T cell receptors. Using immunosequencing, the study profiled T cell repertoires from 500 to 800 subjects and related those repertoires to cytomegalovirus serostatus. Donor age, sex, ethnicity and CMV serostatus were compiled together with the repertoire data. An earlier analysis of more than 450 of the donors used high-throughput TCR beta sequencing to judge whether each TCR beta V gene segment behaved as functional or pseudogenic.

Libraries were built with the immunoSEQ multiplex PCR assay. The multiplex PCR relied on a mix of 60 forward primers for TCR Vbeta segments and 13 reverse primers for TCR Jbeta segments. A multiplex PCR assay on genomic DNA amplified the CDR3 region of rearranged TCR beta genes. On the Illumina HiSeq System, the amplified TCR beta libraries were sequenced as 87-base-pair reads. Regarding the original processing steps: Across the 666 repertoires, a later analysis counted roughly 77 million unique TCR beta chains, around 11 million of which were shared by at least two donors. A nearest-neighbor algorithm error-corrected the raw reads and collapsed the reads into unique sequences, merging closely related sequences to remove PCR and sequencing errors. To assign V, D and J gene segments, CDR3 sequences were aligned to IMGT reference sequences. For a sequence to be retained, at least a six-nucleotide match to both a V gene segment and a J gene segment was required. A rearrangement was called productive if the CDR3 had no stop codons and remained in frame with V and J, and every other rearrangement was called non-productive. CDR3 was defined according to IMGT convention as the region running from the second conserved V-encoded cysteine to the conserved J-encoded phenylalanine. The earlier analysis of a few hundred of the donors excluded sequences that lacked an unambiguous match to a single V gene segment. In an earlier analysis of around 590 of the donors, a V segment was called functional when productive rearrangements were above 56.7%, and segregating when the standard deviation between donors exceeded 5%. To diagnose cytomegalovirus status from the catalog of TCR beta chain sequences, a statistical classification framework was built. V and J gene assignment, in a later analysis, came from comparing TCR nucleotide sequences with IMGT/GENE-DB human TR gene sequences. In a later analysis, CDR3 sequences and most-parsimonious VDJ recombination scenarios were assigned using the TCRdist pipeline. In a later analysis, every TCR beta chain was defined by the combination of its CDR3 amino acid sequence and its V-gene family, and reads without a unique V-gene family were dropped. A later analysis removed several hundred highly shared, low-generation-probability nucleotide sequences to deal with suspected cross-contamination and a sequencing artifact. A later analysis calculated a clonal expansion index for each public chain from normalized within-repertoire ranks of inferred template counts. A later analysis computed generation probabilities with a VDJ recombination model fitted to out-of-frame rearrangements, and checked the results against IGoR. In a later analysis, TCR-TCR, TCR-HLA and TCR-CMV co-occurrence was scored with hypergeometric tests, and a repertoire-size bias correction was applied to TCR pairs. False discovery rates were estimated in a later analysis by permuting HLA or CMV assignments 20 times. In a later analysis, co-occurring TCRs were grouped with DBSCAN, and TCRdist sequence similarity was added when clustering was performed within HLA-allele-positive subsets. Co-occurrence clustering excluded repertoires with fewer than 30,000 or more than 120,000 public chains, plus five with anomalous nucleotide sharing. This immuneACCESS table, as held by TCRdb, lists in-frame sequences with V and J called but not all clones. Of the missing ones, under half trace to an unresolved V gene in checked studies; the others have no known cause. The V and J calls and the clone size are those of that table, but D and trimming were determined from the DNA. This sample's table contains roughly 190,000 clones. Of the sample, about 6% falls within the top ten clones.

To note about this clone: The clone's antigen remains unknown.

The cohort was made up of several hundred healthy bone marrow donors. All cohort members were sampled while nominally healthy, although unrecorded immune exposures were likely present. The donor was CMV seronegative and was included in the group of a few hundred seronegative cohort members. Each donor provided a peripheral blood sample, and peripheral blood mononuclear cells were used for TCR beta sequencing. The Qiagen DNeasy Blood Extraction Kit was used to extract genomic DNA from the blood cell samples. Summary of the overall study and its limitations: A group of highly shared sequence variants was considered likely to be a technical artifact of the sequencing pipeline. In vitro tests confirmed that three of the cytomegalovirus-associated TCR beta chains recognize cytomegalovirus antigens. A later analysis reported that several top co-occurrence clusters appeared linked to parvovirus B19, influenza, CMV and Epstein-Barr virus. Cytomegalovirus status was reported to be diagnosed by the classifier with high specificity and sensitivity in both the original and validation cohorts. A later analysis found that TCR association rates varied across HLA loci, with DRB1 alleles showing the most associated TCRs and HLA-C alleles the fewest. V-gene and J-gene trimming of TCR beta chains was associated with a missense DCLRE1C variant in a later genetic analysis, and the association was replicated in an independent cohort. A total of 150 or so TCR beta chains were listed by the study as associated with cytomegalovirus. A further reported finding was that TCR beta sequences accurately predicted the HLA-A and HLA-B alleles for most subjects in the first cohort. Across donors, most TCR sequences were observed very rarely, whereas some public TCRs were present in many individuals. Some IMGT-functional V segments, including TRBV6-2 and TRBV6-3, could not be told apart with the 87-base-pair reads, so those segments were excluded. When HLA alleles, especially DR and DQ, strongly co-occurred, TCR associations were difficult to assign to individual alleles. In a later genetic analysis, fewer N-insertions in productive TCRs were reported among donors in an Asian-associated ancestry cluster than the roughly 700-donor mean. Most CMV-associated TCR beta chains appeared to be HLA-restricted in a later analysis, and the HLA associations seemed to be driven largely by CMV exposure. Roughly uniform sequencing depth across donors was assumed in presence/absence analyses, although this assumption may not hold. This cohort had only TCR beta chains sequenced, and the lack of alpha or paired-chain data limited which features could be detected. Immune exposure information for the cohort was limited to CMV serostatus. Approximately 16 rarely observed V segments, including chromosome 9 orphons, were excluded from the earlier analysis of 550 to 700 of the donors because counts were too low. Because HLA typing was unavailable for some donors at each locus, only the typed subset was used in association tests. Linkage disequilibrium might explain the correlated functional status among segregating V segments, but an unknown experimental factor could not be excluded. In a later analysis, over 15,000 TCR beta sequences were associated with specific HLA alleles at a false discovery rate of 0.05. A later analysis found that HLA-associated TCR beta chains were more clonally expanded and had lower generation probabilities than equally common non-associated chains. It was suggested by the authors that the approach could potentially be generalized to other disease states and immunological phenotypes. An earlier analysis of some 560 of the donors showed that most TCR beta V segments appeared in productive rearrangements either about 87% or about 30% of the time, which broadly matched IMGT annotations.

Here V drops 2 bases and J drops 7 bases, and the junction holds 4 bases not matched to any gene. Reading the germline V gene gives CDR1 SGHTA and CDR2 FQGNSA. From cysteine to phenylalanine, the CDR3 is 13 amino acids long. The sequence is cut down to CDR3 DNA, 39 bases in frame from base 1. The clonotype comes from a man aged 25-45 years in good health and CMV-seronegative. The sequenced material came from PBMCs. The rearrangement combines TRBV7-2 with TRBJ1-1; the junction holds 7 bases that match TRBD1. The nucleotides are TGTGCCAGCAGCTTAAATAGGGACAGTGAAGCTTTCTTT. This gives the protein CASSLNRDSEAFF.